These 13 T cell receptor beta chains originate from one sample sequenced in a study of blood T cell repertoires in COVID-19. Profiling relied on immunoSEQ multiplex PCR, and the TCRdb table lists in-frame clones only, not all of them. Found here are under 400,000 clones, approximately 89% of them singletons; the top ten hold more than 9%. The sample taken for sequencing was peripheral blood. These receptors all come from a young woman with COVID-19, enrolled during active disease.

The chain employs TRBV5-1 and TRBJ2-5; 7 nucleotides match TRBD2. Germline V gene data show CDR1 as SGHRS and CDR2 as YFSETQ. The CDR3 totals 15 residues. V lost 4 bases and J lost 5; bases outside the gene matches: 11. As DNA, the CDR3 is TGCGCCAGCAGCGGTTCGGGGGGTCGTTGGGAGACCCAGTACTTC. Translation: CASSGSGGRWETQYF.

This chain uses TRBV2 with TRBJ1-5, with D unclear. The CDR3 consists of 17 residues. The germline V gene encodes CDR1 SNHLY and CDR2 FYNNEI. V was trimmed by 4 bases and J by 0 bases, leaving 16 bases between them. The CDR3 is CASSAERFGYSNQPQHF. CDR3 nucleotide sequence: TGTGCCAGCAGTGCGGAGAGGTTCGGATATAGCAATCAGCCCCAGCATTTT.

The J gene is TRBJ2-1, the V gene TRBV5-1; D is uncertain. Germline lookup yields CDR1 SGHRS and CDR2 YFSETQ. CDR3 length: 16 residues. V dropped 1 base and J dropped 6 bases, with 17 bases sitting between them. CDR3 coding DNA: TGCGCCAGCAGCTTGTTCCCCGAAACAGTGCCCAATGAGCAGTTCTTC. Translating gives CASSLFPETVPNEQFF.

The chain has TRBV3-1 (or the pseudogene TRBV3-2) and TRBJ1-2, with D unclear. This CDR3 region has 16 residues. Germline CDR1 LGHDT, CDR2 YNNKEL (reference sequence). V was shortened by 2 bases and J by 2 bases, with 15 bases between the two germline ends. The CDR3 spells CASSQLDMSRNYGYTF. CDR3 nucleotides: TGTGCCAGCAGCCAATTAGACATGAGCAGGAACTATGGCTACACCTTC.

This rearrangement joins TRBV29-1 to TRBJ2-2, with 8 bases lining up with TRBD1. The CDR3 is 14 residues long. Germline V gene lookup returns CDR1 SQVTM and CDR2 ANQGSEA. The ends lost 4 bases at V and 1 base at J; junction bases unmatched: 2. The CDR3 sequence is CSVGDRLNTGELFF. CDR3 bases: TGCAGCGTTGGGGACAGGCTGAACACCGGGGAGCTGTTTTTT.

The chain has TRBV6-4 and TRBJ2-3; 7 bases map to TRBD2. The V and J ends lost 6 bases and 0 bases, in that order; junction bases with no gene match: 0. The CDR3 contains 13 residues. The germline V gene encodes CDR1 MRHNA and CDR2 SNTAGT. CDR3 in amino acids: CASSGGSTDTQYF. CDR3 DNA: TGTGCCAGCAGCGGGGGGAGCACAGATACGCAGTATTTT.

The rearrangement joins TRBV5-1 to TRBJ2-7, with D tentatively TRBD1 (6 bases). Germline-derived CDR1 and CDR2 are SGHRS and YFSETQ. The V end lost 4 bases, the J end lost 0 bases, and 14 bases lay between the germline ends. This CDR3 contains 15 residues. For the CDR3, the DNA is TGCGCCAGCAGCCCCAAGGGGGTTAGCTCCTACGAGCAGTACTTC. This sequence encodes CASSPKGVSSYEQYF.

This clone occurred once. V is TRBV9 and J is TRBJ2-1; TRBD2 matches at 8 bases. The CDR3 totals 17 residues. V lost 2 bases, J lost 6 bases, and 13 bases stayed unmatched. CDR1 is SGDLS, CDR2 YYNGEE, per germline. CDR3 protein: CASSVTAVVAGLNEQFF. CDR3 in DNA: TGTGCCAGCAGCGTGACGGCGGTAGTAGCGGGACTCAATGAGCAGTTCTTC.

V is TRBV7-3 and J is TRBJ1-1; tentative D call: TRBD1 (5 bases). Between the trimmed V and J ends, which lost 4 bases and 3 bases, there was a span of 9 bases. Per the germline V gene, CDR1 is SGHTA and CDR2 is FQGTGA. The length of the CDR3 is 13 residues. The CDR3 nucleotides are TGTGCCAGCAGCTCCAAAGGGGACACTGAAGCTTTCTTT. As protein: CASSSKGDTEAFF.

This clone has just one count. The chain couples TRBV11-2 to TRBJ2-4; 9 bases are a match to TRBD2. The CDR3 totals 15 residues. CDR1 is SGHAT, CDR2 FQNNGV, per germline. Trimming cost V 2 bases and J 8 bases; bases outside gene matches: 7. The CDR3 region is CASSLHSQREDIQYF. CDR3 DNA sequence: TGTGCCAGCAGCTTACACTCCCAGCGGGAGGACATTCAGTACTTC.

CDR3 DNA sequence: TGTGCCAGCAGTCCGTTTATCGGTGAAGCTTTCTTT. Its protein is CASSPFIGEAFF. The genes are TRBV28 and TRBJ1-1; no clear D. The V and J ends lost 5 bases and 7 bases respectively, with 11 bases between them. The germline CDR1 and CDR2 sequences are MDHEN and SYDVKM. CDR3 length: 12 residues.

The CDR3 reads CASSAGQATDTQYF. The CDR3 nucleotides are TGTGCCAGCAGCGCCGGACAGGCCACAGATACGCAGTATTTT. V gene TRBV5-4 combines with J gene TRBJ2-3; TRBD1 agrees at 7 bases. Germline V gene data show CDR1 as SGHNT and CDR2 as YYREEE (reference sequence). The CDR3 contains 14 residues. The ends lost 4 bases at V and 2 bases at J; junction bases unmatched: 4.

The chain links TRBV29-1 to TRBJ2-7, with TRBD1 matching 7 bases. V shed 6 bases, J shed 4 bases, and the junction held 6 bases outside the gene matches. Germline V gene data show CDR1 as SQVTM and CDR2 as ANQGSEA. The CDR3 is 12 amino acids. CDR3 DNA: TGCAGCGTCCGGGACAGCATGTACGAGCAGTACTTC. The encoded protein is CSVRDSMYEQYF.